Sequencing of this TCR beta chain was carried out in a study of PD-L1 blockade in urothelial cancer. The CDR3 is 15 amino acids. Germline lookup yields CDR1 MGHRA and CDR2 YSYEKL. With 0 bases removed from V and 9 bases from J, the gap between germline ends came to 17 bases. This table comes from immunoSEQ multiplex PCR, and its TCRdb copy is limited to in-frame clones, with some not included. The sample lists 56,000 or so clones, 86% occurring once. The specimen was PBMCs, collected around atezolizumab (anti-PD-L1) treatment. The sequence was obtained from a man over 45 with urothelial cancer. The chain links TRBV4-1 to TRBJ1-1; D may be TRBD1 (5 bases). CDR3 DNA sequence: TGCGCCAGCAGCCAAGATAAAAATGGGGGGTCGAAAGCTTTCTTT. It yields the protein CASSQDKNGGSKAFF.